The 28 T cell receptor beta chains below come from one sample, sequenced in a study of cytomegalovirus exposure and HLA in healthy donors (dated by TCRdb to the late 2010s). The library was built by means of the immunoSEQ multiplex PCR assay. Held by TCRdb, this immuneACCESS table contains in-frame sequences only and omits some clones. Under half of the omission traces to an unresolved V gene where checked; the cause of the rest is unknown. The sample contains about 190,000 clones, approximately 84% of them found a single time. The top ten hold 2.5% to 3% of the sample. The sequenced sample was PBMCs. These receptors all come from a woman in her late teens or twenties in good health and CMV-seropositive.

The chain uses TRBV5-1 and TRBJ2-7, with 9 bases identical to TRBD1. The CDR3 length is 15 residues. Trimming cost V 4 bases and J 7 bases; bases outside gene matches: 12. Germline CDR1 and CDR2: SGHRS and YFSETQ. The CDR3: CASSVSQGAPREQYF. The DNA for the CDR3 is TGCGCCAGCAGCGTATCACAGGGGGCGCCTCGTGAGCAGTACTTC.

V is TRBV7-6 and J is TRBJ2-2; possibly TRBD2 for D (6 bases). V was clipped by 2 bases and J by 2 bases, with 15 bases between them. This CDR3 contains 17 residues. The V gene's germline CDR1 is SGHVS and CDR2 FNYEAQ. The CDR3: CASSLWRDRFNTGELFF. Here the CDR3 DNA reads TGTGCCAGCAGCTTATGGAGGGACCGTTTTAACACCGGGGAGCTGTTTTTT.

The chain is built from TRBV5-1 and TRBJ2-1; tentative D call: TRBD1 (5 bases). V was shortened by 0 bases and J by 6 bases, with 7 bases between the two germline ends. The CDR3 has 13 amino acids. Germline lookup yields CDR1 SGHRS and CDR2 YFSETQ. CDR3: CASSLATGNEQFF. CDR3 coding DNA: TGCGCCAGCAGCTTGGCAACAGGCAATGAGCAGTTCTTC.

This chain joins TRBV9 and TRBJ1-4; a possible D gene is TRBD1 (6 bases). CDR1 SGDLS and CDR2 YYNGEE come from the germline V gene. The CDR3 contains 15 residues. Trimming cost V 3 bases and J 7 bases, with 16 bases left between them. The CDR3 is CASSGPLQGGEKLFF. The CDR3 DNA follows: TGTGCCAGCAGCGGACCGCTCCAAGGGGGTGAAAAACTGTTTTTT.

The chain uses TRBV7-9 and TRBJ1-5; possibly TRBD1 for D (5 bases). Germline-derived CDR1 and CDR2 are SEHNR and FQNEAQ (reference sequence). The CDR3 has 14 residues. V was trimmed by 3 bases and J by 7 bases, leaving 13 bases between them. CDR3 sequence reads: CASSLDNVGQPQHF. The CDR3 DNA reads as TGTGCCAGCAGCTTGGACAACGTCGGGCAGCCCCAGCATTTT. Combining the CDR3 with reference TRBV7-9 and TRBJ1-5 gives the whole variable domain DTGVSQNPRHKITKRGQNVTFRCDPISEHNRLYWYRQTLGQGPEFLTYFQNEAQLEKSRLLSDRFSAERPKGSFSTLEIQRTEQGDSAMYLCASSLDNVGQPQHFGDGTRLSIL.

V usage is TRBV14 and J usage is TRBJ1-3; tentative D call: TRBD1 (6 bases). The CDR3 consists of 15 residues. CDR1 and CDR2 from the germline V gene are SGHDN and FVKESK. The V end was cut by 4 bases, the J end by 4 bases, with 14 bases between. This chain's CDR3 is CASSPQTGLGNTIYF. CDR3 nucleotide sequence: TGTGCCAGCAGCCCGCAGACAGGTCTGGGAAACACCATATATTTT.

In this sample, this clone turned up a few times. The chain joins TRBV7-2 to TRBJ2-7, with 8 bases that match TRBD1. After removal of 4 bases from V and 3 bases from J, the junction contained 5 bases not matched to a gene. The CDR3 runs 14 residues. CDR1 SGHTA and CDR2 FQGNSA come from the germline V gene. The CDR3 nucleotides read TGTGCCAGCAGCTCCCGACAGGGGCACTACGAGCAGTACTTC. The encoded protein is CASSSRQGHYEQYF.

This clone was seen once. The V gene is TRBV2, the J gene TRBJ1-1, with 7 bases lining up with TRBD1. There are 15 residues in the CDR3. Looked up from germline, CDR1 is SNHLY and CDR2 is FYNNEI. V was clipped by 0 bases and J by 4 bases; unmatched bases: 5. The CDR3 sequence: CASSEAGQFGTEAFF. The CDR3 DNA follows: TGTGCCAGCAGTGAAGCGGGACAGTTCGGCACTGAAGCTTTCTTT.

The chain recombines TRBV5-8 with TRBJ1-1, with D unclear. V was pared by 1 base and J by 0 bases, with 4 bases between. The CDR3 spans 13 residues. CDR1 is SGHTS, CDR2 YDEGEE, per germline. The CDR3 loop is CASSLTVNTEAFF. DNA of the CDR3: TGTGCCAGCAGCTTGACAGTGAACACTGAAGCTTTCTTT.

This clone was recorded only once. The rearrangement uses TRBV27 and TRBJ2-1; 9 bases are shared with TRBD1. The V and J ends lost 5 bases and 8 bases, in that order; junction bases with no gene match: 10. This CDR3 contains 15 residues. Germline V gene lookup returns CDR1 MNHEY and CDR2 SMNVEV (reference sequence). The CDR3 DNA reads TGTGCCAGCAGTCGTGCCGGGACAGGGAGGTATGAGCAGTTCTTC. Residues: CASSRAGTGRYEQFF.

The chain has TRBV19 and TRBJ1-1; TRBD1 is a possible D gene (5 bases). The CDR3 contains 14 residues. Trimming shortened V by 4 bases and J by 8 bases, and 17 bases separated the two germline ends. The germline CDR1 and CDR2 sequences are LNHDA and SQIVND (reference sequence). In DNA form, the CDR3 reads TGTGCCAGTAGTACCTTCTCGGGGGGTATCGAAGCTTTCTTT. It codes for CASSTFSGGIEAFF.

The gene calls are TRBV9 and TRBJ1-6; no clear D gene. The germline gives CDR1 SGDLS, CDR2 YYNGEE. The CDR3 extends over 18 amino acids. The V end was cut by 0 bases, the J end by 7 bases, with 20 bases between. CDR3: CASSVDVGGALSNSPLHF. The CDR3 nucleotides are TGTGCCAGCAGCGTAGATGTCGGCGGTGCGTTGTCAAATTCACCCCTCCACTTT.

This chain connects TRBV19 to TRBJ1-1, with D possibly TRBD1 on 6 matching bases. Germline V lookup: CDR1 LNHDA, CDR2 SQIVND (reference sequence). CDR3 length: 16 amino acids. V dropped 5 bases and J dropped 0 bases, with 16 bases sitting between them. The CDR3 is CASSALTGTLNTEAFF. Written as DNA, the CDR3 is TGTGCCAGTAGTGCATTAACCGGGACACTGAACACTGAAGCTTTCTTT. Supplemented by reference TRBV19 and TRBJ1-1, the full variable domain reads DGGITQSPKYLFRKEGQNVTLSCEQNLNHDAMYWYRQDPGQGLRLIYYSQIVNDFQKGDIAEGYSVSREKKESFPLTVTSAQKNPTAFYLCASSALTGTLNTEAFFGQGTRLTVV.

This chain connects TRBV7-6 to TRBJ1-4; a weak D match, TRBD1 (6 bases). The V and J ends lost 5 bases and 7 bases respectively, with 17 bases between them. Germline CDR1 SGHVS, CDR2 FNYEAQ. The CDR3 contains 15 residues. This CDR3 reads CASSPAARGSEKLFF. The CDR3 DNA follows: TGTGCCAGCAGCCCTGCGGCCAGGGGAAGTGAAAAACTGTTTTTT.

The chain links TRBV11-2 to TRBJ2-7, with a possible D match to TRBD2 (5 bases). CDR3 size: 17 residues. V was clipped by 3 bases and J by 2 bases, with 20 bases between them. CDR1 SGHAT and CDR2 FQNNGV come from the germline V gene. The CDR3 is CASSFRSGSFGTYEQYF. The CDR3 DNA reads TGTGCCAGCAGCTTTCGCAGTGGGTCCTTCGGGACCTACGAGCAGTACTTC.

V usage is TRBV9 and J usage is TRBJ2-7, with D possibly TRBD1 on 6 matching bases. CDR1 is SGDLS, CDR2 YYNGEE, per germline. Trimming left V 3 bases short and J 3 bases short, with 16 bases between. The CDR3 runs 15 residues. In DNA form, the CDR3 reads TGTGCCAGCAGCGCCTCACCCGGGACACGCTACGAGCAGTACTTC. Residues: CASSASPGTRYEQYF.

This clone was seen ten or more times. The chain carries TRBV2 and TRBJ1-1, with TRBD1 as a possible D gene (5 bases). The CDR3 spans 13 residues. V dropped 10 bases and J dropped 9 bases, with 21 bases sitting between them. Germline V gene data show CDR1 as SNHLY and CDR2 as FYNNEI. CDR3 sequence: CAIHDFKTAKAFF. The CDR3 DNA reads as TGTGCCATCCATGACTTCAAGACAGCTAAAGCTTTCTTT.

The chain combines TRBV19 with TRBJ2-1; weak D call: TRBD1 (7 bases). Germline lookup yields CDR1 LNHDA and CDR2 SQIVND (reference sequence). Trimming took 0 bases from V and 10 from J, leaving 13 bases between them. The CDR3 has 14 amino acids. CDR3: CASSIEAGGSEQFF. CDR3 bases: TGTGCCAGTAGTATAGAGGCAGGGGGGAGCGAGCAGTTCTTC.

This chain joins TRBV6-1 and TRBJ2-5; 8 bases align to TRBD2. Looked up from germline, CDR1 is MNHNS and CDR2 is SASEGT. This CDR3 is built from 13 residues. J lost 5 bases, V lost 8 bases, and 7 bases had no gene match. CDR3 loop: CASCPGGLETQYF. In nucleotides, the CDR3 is TGTGCCAGCTGTCCGGGGGGGCTGGAGACCCAGTACTTC.

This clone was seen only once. The CDR3 nucleotides are TGTGCCAGCAGCTTGGGGGCAAGAAATACGGGGGACACCATATATTTT. Translating gives CASSLGARNTGDTIYF. The chain couples TRBV5-4 to TRBJ1-3; D might be TRBD1 (5 bases). Germline V CDR1 and CDR2: SGHNT, YYREEE (reference sequence). V dropped 0 bases and J dropped 8 bases, with 18 bases sitting between them. The CDR3 consists of 16 residues.

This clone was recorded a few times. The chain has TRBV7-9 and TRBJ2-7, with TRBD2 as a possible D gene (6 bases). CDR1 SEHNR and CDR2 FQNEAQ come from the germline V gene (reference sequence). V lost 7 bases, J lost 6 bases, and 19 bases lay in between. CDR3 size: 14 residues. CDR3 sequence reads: CASTPGAGRGEQYF. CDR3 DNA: TGTGCCAGCACCCCTGGGGCGGGACGGGGCGAGCAGTACTTC.

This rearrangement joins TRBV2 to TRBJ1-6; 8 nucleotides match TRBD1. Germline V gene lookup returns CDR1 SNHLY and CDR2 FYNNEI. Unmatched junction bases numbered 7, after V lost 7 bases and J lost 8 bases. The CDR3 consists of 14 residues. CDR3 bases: TGTGCCAGCACTGACGACAGGGGACATTCACCCCTCCACTTT. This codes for CASTDDRGHSPLHF.

The CDR3 DNA follows: TGTGCCAGCAGTGCAGATTACGGTAGCCACCAAGAGACCCAGTACTTC. Translated: CASSADYGSHQETQYF. J is TRBJ2-5 and V is TRBV2, with D uncertain. The CDR3 sequence is 16 residues long. The germline gives CDR1 SNHLY, CDR2 FYNNEI. V dropped 4 bases and J dropped 0 bases, with 15 bases sitting between them.

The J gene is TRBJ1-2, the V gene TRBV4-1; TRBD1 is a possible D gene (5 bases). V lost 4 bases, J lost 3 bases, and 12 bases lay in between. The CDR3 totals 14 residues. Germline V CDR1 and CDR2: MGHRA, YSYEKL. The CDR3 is CASSPSQGDYGYTF. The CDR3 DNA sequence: TGCGCCAGCAGCCCCAGTCAAGGGGACTATGGCTACACCTTC.

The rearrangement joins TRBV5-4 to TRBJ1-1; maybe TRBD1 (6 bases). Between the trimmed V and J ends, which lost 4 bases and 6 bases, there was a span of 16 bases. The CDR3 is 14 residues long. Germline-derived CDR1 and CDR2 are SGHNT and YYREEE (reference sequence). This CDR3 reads CASSLPGEGPEAFF. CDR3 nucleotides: TGTGCCAGCAGCCTCCCAGGGGAGGGCCCTGAAGCTTTCTTT.

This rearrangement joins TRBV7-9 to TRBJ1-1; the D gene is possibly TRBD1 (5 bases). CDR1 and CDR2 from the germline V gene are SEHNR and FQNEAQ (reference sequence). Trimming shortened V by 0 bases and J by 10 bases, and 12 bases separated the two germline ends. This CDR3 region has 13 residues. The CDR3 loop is CASSLAMRGRAFF. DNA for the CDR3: TGTGCCAGCAGCTTAGCAATGCGGGGACGAGCTTTCTTT.

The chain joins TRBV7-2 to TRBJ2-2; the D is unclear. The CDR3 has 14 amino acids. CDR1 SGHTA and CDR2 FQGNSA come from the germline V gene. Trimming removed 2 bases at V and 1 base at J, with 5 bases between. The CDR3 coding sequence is TGTGCCAGCAGCTTAACGGGGAACACCGGGGAGCTGTTTTTT. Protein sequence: CASSLTGNTGELFF.

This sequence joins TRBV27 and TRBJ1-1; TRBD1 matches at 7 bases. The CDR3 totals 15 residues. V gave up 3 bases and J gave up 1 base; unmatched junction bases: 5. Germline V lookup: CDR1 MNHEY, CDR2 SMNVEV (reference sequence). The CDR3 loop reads CASSFKGASNTEAFF. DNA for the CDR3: TGTGCCAGCAGTTTTAAGGGGGCTTCGAACACTGAAGCTTTCTTT.